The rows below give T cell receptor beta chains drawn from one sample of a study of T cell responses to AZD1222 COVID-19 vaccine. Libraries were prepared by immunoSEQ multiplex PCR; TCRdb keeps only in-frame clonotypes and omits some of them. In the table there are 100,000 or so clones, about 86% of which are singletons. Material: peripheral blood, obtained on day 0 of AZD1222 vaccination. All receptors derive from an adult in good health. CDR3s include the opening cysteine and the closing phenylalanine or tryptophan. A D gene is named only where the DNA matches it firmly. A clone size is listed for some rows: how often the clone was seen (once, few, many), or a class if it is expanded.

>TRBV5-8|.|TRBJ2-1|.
CASSPGQFYEQFF
TGTGCCAGCAGCCCCGGACAATTCTATGAGCAGTTCTTC
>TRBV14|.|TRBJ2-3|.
CASSQSRATQYF
TGTGCCAGCAGCCAAAGTCGGGCAACGCAGTATTTT
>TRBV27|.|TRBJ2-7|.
CASSPGRWQNPYEQYF
TGTGCCAGCAGTCCCGGCCGGTGGCAGAACCCCTACGAGCAGTACTTC
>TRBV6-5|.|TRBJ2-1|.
CASSSQGYEQFF
TGTGCCAGCAGTTCCCAGGGTTATGAGCAGTTCTTC
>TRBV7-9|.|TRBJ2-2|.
CASSPQRVSAGELFF
TGTGCCAGCAGCCCACAGAGGGTTAGCGCCGGGGAGCTGTTTTTT
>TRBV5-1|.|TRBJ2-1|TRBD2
CASSLLAVSFNEQFF
TGCGCCAGCAGCTTGCTAGCGGTGAGTTTTAATGAGCAGTTCTTC
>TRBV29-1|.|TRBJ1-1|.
CSVLPQLNTEAFF
TGCAGCGTTCTCCCCCAGCTGAACACTGAAGCTTTCTTT
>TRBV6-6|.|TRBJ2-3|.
CASSYSWQGSADTQYF
TGTGCCAGCAGTTACTCTTGGCAGGGGAGCGCAGATACGCAGTATTTT
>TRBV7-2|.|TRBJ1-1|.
CASSPQPGTGNTEAFF
TGTGCCAGCAGCCCCCAGCCGGGGACGGGGAACACTGAAGCTTTCTTT
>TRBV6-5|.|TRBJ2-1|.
CASSSGANSYNEQFF
TGTGCCAGCAGCTCAGGTGCGAACTCCTACAATGAGCAGTTCTTC
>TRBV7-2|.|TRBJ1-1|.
CASSLGTQAFF
TGTGCCAGCAGCTTAGGGACTCAAGCTTTCTTT
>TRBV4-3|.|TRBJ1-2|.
CASSTAANYGYTF
TGCGCCAGCAGCACCGCAGCTAACTATGGCTACACCTTC
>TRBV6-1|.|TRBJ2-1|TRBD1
CASSAFSGQVYNEQFF
TGTGCCAGCAGTGCCTTTTCCGGACAGGTCTACAATGAGCAGTTCTTC
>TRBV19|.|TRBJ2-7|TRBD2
CASSIVAGGYEQYF
TGTGCCAGTAGTATCGTAGCGGGAGGTTACGAGCAGTACTTC
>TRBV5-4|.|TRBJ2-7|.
CASSRGGGYASYEQYF
TGTGCCAGCAGCAGGGGCGGTGGATATGCCTCCTACGAGCAGTACTTC
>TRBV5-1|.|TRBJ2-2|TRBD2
CASSAGLAGTGELFF
TGCGCCAGCAGCGCGGGACTAGCGGGCACCGGGGAGCTGTTTTTT
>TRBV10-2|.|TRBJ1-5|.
CASSVGARQPQHF
TGCGCCAGCAGTGTGGGAGCCCGCCAGCCCCAGCATTTT
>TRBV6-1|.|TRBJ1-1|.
CASSEQLGRDTEAFF
TGTGCCAGCAGTGAACAGTTAGGCCGTGACACTGAAGCTTTCTTT
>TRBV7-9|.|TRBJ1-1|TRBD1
CASSLEQGGMNTEAFF
TGTGCCAGCAGCTTAGAACAGGGGGGCATGAACACTGAAGCTTTCTTT
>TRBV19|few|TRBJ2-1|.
CASSRYRGGDEQFF
TGTGCCAGTAGTAGATACAGGGGAGGGGATGAGCAGTTCTTC
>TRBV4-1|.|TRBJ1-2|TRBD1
CASSQAGTGLGGYTF
TGCGCCAGCAGCCAAGCCGGGACAGGGTTAGGTGGCTACACCTTC
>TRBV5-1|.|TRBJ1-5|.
CASSTGNSNQPQHF
TGCGCCAGCAGCACGGGCAATAGCAATCAGCCCCAGCATTTT
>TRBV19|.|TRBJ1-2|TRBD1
CASSRDRANYGYTF
TGTGCCAGTAGTCGGGACAGGGCTAACTATGGCTACACCTTC
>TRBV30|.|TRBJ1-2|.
CAWTIDGGYTF
TGTGCCTGGACCATCGATGGGGGCTACACCTTC
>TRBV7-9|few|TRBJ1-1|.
CASSPTGGRRHGEAFF
TGTGCCAGCAGCCCCACGGGGGGGAGGCGTCATGGTGAAGCTTTCTTT
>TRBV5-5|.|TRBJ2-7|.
CASSHLPGVYEQYF
TGTGCCAGCAGCCACCTACCGGGAGTCTACGAGCAGTACTTC
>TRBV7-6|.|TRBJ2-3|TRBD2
CASSSGLEADTQYF
TGTGCCAGCAGCTCGGGACTAGAGGCAGATACGCAGTATTTT
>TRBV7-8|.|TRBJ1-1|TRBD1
CASSLRTGGLNTEAFF
TGTGCCAGCAGCCTTCGGACAGGGGGTTTGAACACTGAAGCTTTCTTT
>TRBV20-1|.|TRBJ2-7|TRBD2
CSASSGRKDEQYF
TGCAGTGCTAGTTCCGGGAGGAAGGACGAGCAGTACTTC
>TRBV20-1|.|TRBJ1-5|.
CSASKDSISNQPQHF
TGCAGTGCTAGTAAGGACAGTATAAGCAATCAGCCCCAGCATTTT
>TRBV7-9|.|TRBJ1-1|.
CASITGLEEAFF
TGTGCCAGCATCACTGGCCTGGAGGAAGCTTTCTTT
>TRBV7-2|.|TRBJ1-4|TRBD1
CASSPTWGQLNEKLFF
TGTGCCAGCAGCCCCACCTGGGGACAGCTTAATGAAAAACTGTTTTTT
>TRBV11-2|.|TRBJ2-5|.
CASTTPGGETQYF
TGTGCCAGCACAACTCCAGGTGGAGAGACCCAGTACTTC